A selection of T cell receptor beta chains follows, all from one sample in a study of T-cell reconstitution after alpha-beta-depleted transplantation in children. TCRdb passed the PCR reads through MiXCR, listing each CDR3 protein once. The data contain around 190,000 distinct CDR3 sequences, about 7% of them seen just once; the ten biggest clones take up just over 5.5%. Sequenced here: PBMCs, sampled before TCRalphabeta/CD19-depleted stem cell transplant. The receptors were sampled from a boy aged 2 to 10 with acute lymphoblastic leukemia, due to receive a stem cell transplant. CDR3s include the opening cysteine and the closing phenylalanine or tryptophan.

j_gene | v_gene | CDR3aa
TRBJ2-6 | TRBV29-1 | CSVPLSSAGANVLTF
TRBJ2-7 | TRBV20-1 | CSRQGGLYEQYF
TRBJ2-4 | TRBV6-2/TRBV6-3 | CASTPGGPRNIQYF
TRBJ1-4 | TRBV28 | CASRETVDNEKLFF
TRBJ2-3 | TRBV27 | CASSLSDGGQDTQYF
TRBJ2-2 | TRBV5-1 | CASSFQGPGELFF
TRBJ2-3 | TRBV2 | CASSDLPSGGTDTQYF
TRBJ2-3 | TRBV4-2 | CASSHRGASGSGGTDTQYF
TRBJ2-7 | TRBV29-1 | CSVGPAVDRDFYEQYF
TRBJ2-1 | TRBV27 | CASSLIHATSGYNEQFF
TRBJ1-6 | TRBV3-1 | CASSLYVGRINSPLHF
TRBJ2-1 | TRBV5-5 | CASSFRVAGAGGNEQFF
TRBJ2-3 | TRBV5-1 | CASSPLADTQYF
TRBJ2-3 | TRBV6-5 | CASSSRGGVTDTQYF
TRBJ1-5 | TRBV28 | CASTPRGNQPQHF
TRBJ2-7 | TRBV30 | CAWNGQGEGEQYF
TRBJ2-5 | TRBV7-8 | CASRPKEETQYF
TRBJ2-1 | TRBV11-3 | CASSLDLATRARTGNEQFF